These T cell receptor beta chains were read from a single sample in a study of OX40 agonist ivuxolimab in advanced cancers. The data were produced by immunoSEQ multiplex PCR, yet TCRdb's version contains in-frame clones alone and is incomplete. The table lists tens of thousands of clones, approximately 89% of them singletons. Sequences were derived from CD4+ or CD8+ T cells sorted from blood, sampled in a trial of the OX40 agonist ivuxolimab. These receptors were taken from an adult with an advanced solid tumor such as melanoma, head and neck, liver or kidney cancer. Both conserved end residues are part of each CDR3. D genes are given only for firm matches. A row's size may be missing; if present it is once, few, many or a size class.

-	TRBJ2-3	-	TRBV5-1	TGCGCCAGCAGCCAGGACTACACAGATACGCAGTATTTT	CASSQDYTDTQYF
-	TRBJ2-7	-	TRBV7-9	TGTGCCAGCAGCTCCCCCCCGGGCACCCGCGGAGAGCAGTACTTC	CASSSPPGTRGEQYF
-	TRBJ2-1	-	TRBV30	TGTGCCTGGAGTAAAGGGGACCACAACAATGAGCAGTTCTTC	CAWSKGDHNNEQFF
-	TRBJ2-2	once	TRBV6-6	TGTGCCAGCAGACCTATGGCTGGCCAGGGGGGGGAGCTGTTTTTT	CASRPMAGQGGELFF
-	TRBJ1-5	-	TRBV19	TGTGCCAGCGGTAAATATAGCAATCAGCCCCAGCATTTT	CASGKYSNQPQHF
TRBD2	TRBJ2-4	-	TRBV5-1	TGCGCCAGCAGCCCTGCGGGGACTAGCGGGCACCTAGCCAAAAACATTCAGTACTTC	CASSPAGTSGHLAKNIQYF
TRBD2	TRBJ2-3	-	TRBV7-8	TGTGCCAGCAGCTTATTTAGCGGGAGGGCCGAAGATACGCAGTATTTT	CASSLFSGRAEDTQYF
-	TRBJ1-2	-	TRBV6-5	TGTGCCAGCAGTTACTCGGACAGAAACTATGGCTACACCTTC	CASSYSDRNYGYTF
TRBD2	TRBJ2-7	-	TRBV28	TGTGCCAGCAGGTCCGGGACTAGCGGATACTACGAGCAGTACTTC	CASRSGTSGYYEQYF
-	TRBJ1-4	-	TRBV19	TGTGCCAGTAGTATTCGGCAGGCCCTTAATGAAAAACTGTTTTTT	CASSIRQALNEKLFF
-	TRBJ2-1	-	TRBV18	TGTGCCAGCTCACCAGGGGCGGGACGCCAACATGAGCAGTTCTTC	CASSPGAGRQHEQFF
-	TRBJ1-1	-	TRBV9	TGTGCCAGCAGCGTACGGGGGAACACTGAAGCTTTCTTT	CASSVRGNTEAFF
-	TRBJ1-5	-	TRBV2	TGTGCCAGCAGTACCCCAGGGTGGAATCAGCCCCAGCATTTT	CASSTPGWNQPQHF
-	TRBJ2-5	-	TRBV5-6	TGTGCCAGCAGCTTTACAGGGAGACAAGAGACCCAGTACTTC	CASSFTGRQETQYF
-	TRBJ1-4	-	TRBV19	TGTGCCAGTAGTGCGCGGGACGGAAAATACCCAACTAATGAAAAACTGTTTTTT	CASSARDGKYPTNEKLFF
TRBD1	TRBJ2-5	-	TRBV5-1	TGCGCCAGCAGCTTCCCCGACAGGGAAGGGGCGACCCAGTACTTC	CASSFPDREGATQYF
TRBD2	TRBJ2-2	once	TRBV27	TGTGCCAGCAGGCCGGACAGGCCTAGGCTAGCGGGAGGGCTGAGGAACACCGGGGAGCTGTTTTTT	CASRPDRPRLAGGLRNTGELFF
TRBD2	TRBJ2-7	-	TRBV28	TGTGCCAGCAGAACTAGCGGTTACGAGCAGTACTTC	CASRTSGYEQYF
-	TRBJ2-2	-	TRBV11-3	TGTGCCAGCAGCTTAGGATGGACCACCGGGGAGCTGTTTTTT	CASSLGWTTGELFF
-	TRBJ1-5	once	TRBV19	TGTGCCAGTAGTATTCTTAATTCGGGTCAGCCCCAGCATTTT	CASSILNSGQPQHF
TRBD1	TRBJ1-2	-	TRBV7-8	TGTGCCAGCAGCTTAGAAGGGACAGGATACGACTATGGCTACACCTTC	CASSLEGTGYDYGYTF
TRBD1	TRBJ1-3	-	TRBV7-9	TGTGCCAGCAGCCAGGACAGGGCTGGAAACACCATATATTTT	CASSQDRAGNTIYF
TRBD1	TRBJ2-3	-	TRBV5-6	TGTGCCAGCAGCGGAACGACAGGGCCAACGCAGTATTTT	CASSGTTGPTQYF
-	TRBJ2-1	-	TRBV11-2	TGTGCCAGCAGCTTAGGAGGGGGAGGGGCAACTTACAATGAGCAGTTCTTC	CASSLGGGGATYNEQFF
-	TRBJ2-7	-	TRBV6-5	TGTGCCAGCAGTTACTCGATCGGAGCCTACGAGCAGTACTTC	CASSYSIGAYEQYF
-	TRBJ1-2	-	TRBV5-6	TGTGCCAGCAGCTTGGCCGTGGTTTTGGGTGGCTACACCTTC	CASSLAVVLGGYTF
TRBD2	TRBJ2-1	-	TRBV5-1	TGCGCCAGCAGCTTGGTACTAGCGGGGGGAAGCTCCTACAATGAGCAGTTCTTC	CASSLVLAGGSSYNEQFF
TRBD2	TRBJ2-7	-	TRBV25-1	TGTGCCAGCAGTGAATCGGGCGGGAGGATATCCTACGAGCAGTACTTC	CASSESGGRISYEQYF
-	TRBJ2-3	once	TRBV7-3	TGTGCCAGCAGCCCACAGGTCAGGTCGTGGCCCGATACGCAGTATTTT	CASSPQVRSWPDTQYF
-	TRBJ2-4	-	TRBV6-1	TGTGCCAGCCAGACAGCGGGAGCCAAAAACATTCAGTACTTC	CASQTAGAKNIQYF
TRBD1	TRBJ1-2	-	TRBV5-1	TGCGCCAGCAGCTTGGATTTAGGCGGCAGGGGGCGCGATGGCTACACCTTC	CASSLDLGGRGRDGYTF
-	TRBJ2-7	-	TRBV5-1	TGCGCCAGCAGCTTGACACAGCCAGCCTACGAGCAGTACTTC	CASSLTQPAYEQYF
-	TRBJ2-7	-	TRBV5-6	TGTGCCAGCAGCTTGACGGGGGAGCGGGAGCAGTACTTC	CASSLTGEREQYF
TRBD2	TRBJ2-7	-	TRBV6-6	TGTGCCAGCAGCCAACTGGGACTAGCGGGCTACGAGCAGTACTTC	CASSQLGLAGYEQYF
-	TRBJ1-5	-	TRBV7-8	TGTGCCAGCAGCTGGACGGGCACTCGCAATCAGCCCCAGCATTTT	CASSWTGTRNQPQHF
TRBD2	TRBJ2-1	-	TRBV7-2	TGTGCCAGCAGCCCCCGGGGACTAGCGGCACTATACAATGAGCAGTTCTTC	CASSPRGLAALYNEQFF
-	TRBJ2-1	-	TRBV7-3	TGTGCCAGCAGCTTAATAGGTCCGGGGGACATGAGCTCCTACAATGAGCAGTTCTTC	CASSLIGPGDMSSYNEQFF
-	TRBJ2-7	-	TRBV30	TGTGCCAGCTTTGGGGCAGGGGCCTACGAGCAGTACTTC	CASFGAGAYEQYF
TRBD2	TRBJ2-1	once	TRBV9	TGTGCCAGCAGCGTGGGGACTAGTTCTTACAATGAGCAGTTCTTC	CASSVGTSSYNEQFF
-	TRBJ2-1	-	TRBV5-4	TGTGCCAGCAGCAATCCGGGCCCCGGGGAGCAGTTCTTC	CASSNPGPGEQFF
TRBD2	TRBJ2-1	-	TRBV5-1	TGCGCCAGCAGCCGGACGGGACTAGCGGTAGGTGAGCAGTTCTTC	CASSRTGLAVGEQFF
-	TRBJ1-5	-	TRBV19	TGTGCCAGTAGAGACGACACAATCCGCAATCAGCCCCAGCATTTT	CASRDDTIRNQPQHF
-	TRBJ2-5	-	TRBV5-1	TGCGCCAGCGGGAGCGTGGGGCAAGAGACCCAGTACTTC	CASGSVGQETQYF
-	TRBJ2-1	-	TRBV19	TGTGCCAGTAGTATAGTTGGGGGGGAGCAGTTCTTC	CASSIVGGEQFF
-	TRBJ1-2	-	TRBV2	TGTGCCAGCAGTGCCCTCTATGGCTACACCTTC	CASSALYGYTF
TRBD2	TRBJ2-1	-	TRBV6-6	TGTGCCAGCAGTTACTCGATTCCCGGGGGGACCAGTGAGCAGTTCTTC	CASSYSIPGGTSEQFF
-	TRBJ1-1	-	TRBV9	TGTGCCAGCGGGGGAAGGAACACTGAAGCTTTCTTT	CASGGRNTEAFF
TRBD2	TRBJ2-5	-	TRBV2	TGTGCCAGCACGGGGGGAATGGGAGAGACCCAGTACTTC	CASTGGMGETQYF
-	TRBJ2-1	-	TRBV6-1	TGTGCCAGCGCAAGCGGAAAGCCTTACAATGAGCAGTTCTTC	CASASGKPYNEQFF